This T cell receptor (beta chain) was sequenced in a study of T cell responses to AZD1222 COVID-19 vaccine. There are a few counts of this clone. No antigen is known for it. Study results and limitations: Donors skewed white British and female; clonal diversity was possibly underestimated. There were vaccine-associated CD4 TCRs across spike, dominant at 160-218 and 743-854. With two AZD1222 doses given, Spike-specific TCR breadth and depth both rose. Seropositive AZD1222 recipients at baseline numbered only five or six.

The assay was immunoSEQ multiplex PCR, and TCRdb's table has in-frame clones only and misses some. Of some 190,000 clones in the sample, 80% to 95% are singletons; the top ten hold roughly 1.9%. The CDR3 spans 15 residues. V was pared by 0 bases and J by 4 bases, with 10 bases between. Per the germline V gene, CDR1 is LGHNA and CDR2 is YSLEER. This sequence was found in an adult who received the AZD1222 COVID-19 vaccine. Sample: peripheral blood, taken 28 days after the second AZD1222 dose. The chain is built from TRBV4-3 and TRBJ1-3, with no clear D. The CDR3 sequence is CASSQDEGPGNTIYF. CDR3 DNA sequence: TGCGCCAGCAGCCAAGATGAGGGTCCCGGAAACACCATATATTTT.